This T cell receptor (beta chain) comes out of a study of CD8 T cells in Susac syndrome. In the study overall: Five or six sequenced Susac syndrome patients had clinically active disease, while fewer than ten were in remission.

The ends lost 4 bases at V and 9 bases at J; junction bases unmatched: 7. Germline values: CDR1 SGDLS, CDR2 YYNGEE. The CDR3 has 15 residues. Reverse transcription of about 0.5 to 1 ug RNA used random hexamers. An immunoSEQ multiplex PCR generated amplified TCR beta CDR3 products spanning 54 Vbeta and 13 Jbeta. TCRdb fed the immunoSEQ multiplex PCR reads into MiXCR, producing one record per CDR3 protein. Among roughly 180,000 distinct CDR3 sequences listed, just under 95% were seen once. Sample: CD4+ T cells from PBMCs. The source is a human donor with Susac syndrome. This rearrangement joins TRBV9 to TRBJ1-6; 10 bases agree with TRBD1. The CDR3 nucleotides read TGTGCCAGCAGCCTACACCGGGACAGGGGTTCACCCCTCCACTTT. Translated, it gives CASSLHRDRGSPLHF. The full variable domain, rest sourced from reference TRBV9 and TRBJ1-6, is DSGVTQTPKHLITATGQRVTLRCSPRSGDLSVYWYQQSLDQGLQFLIQYYNGEERAKGNILERFSAQQFPDLHSELNLSSLELGDSALYFCASSLHRDRGSPLHFGNGTRLTVT.